This T cell receptor (beta chain) comes out of a study of CD8+ T cells in alopecia areata. Study in general: The authors grafted skin from roughly 6-13-month-old C3H/HeJ donors with spontaneous alopecia onto approximately 6-11-week-old female C3H/HeJ mice.

As to this clone: Gene labels here are mouse ones. The read finishes 4 residues shy of the CDR3 end, and the germline J gene is used to complete it.

RNA, once extracted, was reverse transcribed into cDNA for use as the sequencing template. Produced via immunoSEQ multiplex PCR; TCRdb's table is partial and in-frame only. Reported are about 110,000 clones, none seen only once; the ten largest carry 15% to 20%. Trimming cost V 5 bases and J 3 bases; bases outside gene matches: 8. The CDR3 has 16 amino acids. Germline CDR1 MNHDT, CDR2 YYDKIL. This clonotype was obtained from a C3H/HeJ mouse with alopecia areata. The strain is characterized by the MHC haplotype H2-k. V is TRBV17 and J is TRBJ2-1; 9 bases fit TRBD1. Sequencing was performed on lesional skin. CDR3 loop: CASSPRPGQGYAEQFF. The CDR3 DNA, read in part, is TGTGCTAGCAGTCCCAGACCGGGACAGGGCTATGCT.